These 11 T cell receptor beta chains originate from one sample sequenced in a study of tissue T cells after allogeneic stem cell transplantation. The assay was immunoSEQ multiplex PCR, and TCRdb's table has in-frame clones only and misses some. This sample yields around 28,000 clones, of which less than 90% are seen a single time; less than 4.5% belongs to the top ten. The sample consisted of blood, taken before transplantation. The receptors were gathered from a woman aged 18-55 years who later had graft-versus-host disease after an allogeneic stem cell transplant.

The chain joins TRBV11-2 to TRBJ2-7; D uncertain. CDR3 length equals 15 residues. Germline V gives CDR1 SGHAT, CDR2 FQNNGV. Between the trimmed V and J ends, which lost 0 bases and 0 bases, there was a span of 9 bases. The CDR3 region has the DNA TGTGCCAGCAGCTTAGATTCCACGAGCTCCTACGAGCAGTACTTC. Protein sequence: CASSLDSTSSYEQYF.

The rearrangement uses TRBV7-2 and TRBJ2-1; tentatively, D is TRBD1 (6 bases). The length of the CDR3 is 15 residues. The V and J ends lost 4 bases and 0 bases respectively, with 10 bases between them. Germline V gives CDR1 SGHTA, CDR2 FQGNSA. The CDR3 here is CASSWTDSSYNEQFF. The CDR3 DNA follows: TGTGCCAGCAGCTGGACAGATAGCTCCTACAATGAGCAGTTCTTC.

J is TRBJ1-1 and V is TRBV19; possibly TRBD1 for D (6 bases). CDR3 length: 16 residues. The V and J ends lost 3 bases and 3 bases respectively, with 17 bases between them. Germline values: CDR1 LNHDA, CDR2 SQIVND (reference sequence). For the CDR3, the DNA is TGTGCCAGTAGTATGGGATTTGGGGAGGGGGACACTGAAGCTTTCTTT. It encodes CASSMGFGEGDTEAFF.

The chain combines TRBV4-3 with TRBJ2-2; D not certain. The CDR3 has 15 residues. Germline CDR1 LGHNA, CDR2 YSLEER. The germline V and J ends were trimmed by 1 base and 1 base, with 7 bases remaining between them. CDR3 DNA: TGCGCCAGCAGCCAAGTTTTGTTGAACACCGGGGAGCTGTTTTTT. Its protein is CASSQVLLNTGELFF.

V usage is TRBV6-2 or TRBV6-3 and J usage is TRBJ1-1; D not resolved. V was shortened by 2 bases and J by 0 bases, with 4 bases between the two germline ends. Per germline, CDR1 MNHEY and CDR2 SVGEGT. The CDR3 runs to 13 residues. The DNA for the CDR3 is TGTGCCAGCAGTTACCCCGTGAACACTGAAGCTTTCTTT. Its protein product is CASSYPVNTEAFF.

The rearrangement uses TRBV5-4 and TRBJ2-3; the D gene is possibly TRBD1 (6 bases). CDR1 and CDR2 from the germline V gene are SGHNT and YYREEE (reference sequence). The CDR3 is 15 residues long. Between the trimmed V and J ends, which lost 4 bases and 2 bases, there was a span of 14 bases. CDR3 region: CASSRSSGDTDTQYF. In nucleotides, the CDR3 is TGTGCCAGCAGCCGGAGTTCAGGGGACACAGATACGCAGTATTTT.

The rearrangement joins TRBV28 to TRBJ2-5, with 10 positions matching TRBD1. There are 15 residues in the CDR3. The germline V gene has CDR1 MDHEN and CDR2 SYDVKM. V gave up 7 bases and J gave up 5 bases; unmatched junction bases: 10. CDR3 in amino acids: CASNRQGAGRETQYF. CDR3 nucleotide sequence: TGTGCCAGCAATAGACAGGGGGCTGGTCGGGAGACCCAGTACTTC.

The rearrangement links TRBV6-6 to TRBJ1-2; maybe TRBD1 (5 bases). Per germline, CDR1 MNHNY and CDR2 SVGAGI (reference sequence). The CDR3 is 13 residues long. Trimming removed 2 bases from V and 7 bases from J, with 11 bases in between. The CDR3 DNA reads as TGTGCCAGCAGTTACCCGGACACAGTTGGCTACACCTTC. Its protein product is CASSYPDTVGYTF.

This sequence joins TRBV12-3 or TRBV12-4 and TRBJ2-1, with D unresolved. This CDR3 comprises 12 residues. Trimming shortened V by 3 bases and J by 5 bases, and 5 bases separated the two germline ends. The CDR3 DNA follows: TGTGCCAGCAGTTTTTTGAACAATGAGCAGTTCTTC. It translates to CASSFLNNEQFF.

The chain couples TRBV4-3 to TRBJ2-7; D might be TRBD1 or TRBD2, each matching 5 bases. This CDR3 has 15 residues. V was clipped by 4 bases and J by 0 bases, with 13 bases between them. The germline gives CDR1 LGHNA, CDR2 YSLEER. The CDR3 loop is CASSPRAGSSYEQYF. The CDR3 DNA sequence: TGCGCCAGCAGCCCTCGGGCAGGGAGCTCCTACGAGCAGTACTTC.

The rearrangement uses TRBV19 and TRBJ2-7; unclear D gene. The CDR3 has 13 amino acids. Trimming cost V 3 bases and J 4 bases, with 10 bases left between them. CDR1 LNHDA and CDR2 SQIVND come from the germline V gene (reference sequence). For the CDR3, the DNA is TGTGCCAGTAGTATTTGGGCAAATTACGAGCAGTACTTC. It is translated as CASSIWANYEQYF.